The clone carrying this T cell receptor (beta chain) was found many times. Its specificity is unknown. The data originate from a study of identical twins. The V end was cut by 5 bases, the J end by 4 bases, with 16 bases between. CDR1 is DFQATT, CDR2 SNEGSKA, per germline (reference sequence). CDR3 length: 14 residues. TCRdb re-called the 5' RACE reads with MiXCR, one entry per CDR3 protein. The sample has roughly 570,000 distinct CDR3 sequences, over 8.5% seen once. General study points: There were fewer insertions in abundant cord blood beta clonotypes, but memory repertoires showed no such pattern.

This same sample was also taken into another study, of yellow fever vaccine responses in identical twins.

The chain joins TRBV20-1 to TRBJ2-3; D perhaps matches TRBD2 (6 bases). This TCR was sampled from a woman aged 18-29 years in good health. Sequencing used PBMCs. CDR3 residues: CSAVPLAFADTQYF. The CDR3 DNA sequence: TGCAGTGCTGTCCCCCTAGCGTTTGCAGATACGCAGTATTTT.